This T cell receptor beta chain was documented in a study of blood T cell repertoires in COVID-19. The protocol was immunoSEQ multiplex PCR, while the TCRdb copy is restricted to in-frame clones and leaves out a portion. The table records just under 150,000 clones, over 85% of them present only once. The CDR3 is made up of 15 amino acids. Looked up from germline, CDR1 is SGDLS and CDR2 is YYNGEE. The V segment lost 0 bases and the J segment 0 bases; nucleotides outside the gene matches: 3. The sequencing input was peripheral blood. The chain carries TRBV9 and TRBJ2-7, with TRBD1 matching 7 bases. The clonotype comes from a human donor in a cohort sampled during active COVID-19. As DNA, the CDR3 is TGTGCCAGCAGCGTAGATGGGACAGCCTCCTACGAGCAGTACTTC. As protein: CASSVDGTASYEQYF.